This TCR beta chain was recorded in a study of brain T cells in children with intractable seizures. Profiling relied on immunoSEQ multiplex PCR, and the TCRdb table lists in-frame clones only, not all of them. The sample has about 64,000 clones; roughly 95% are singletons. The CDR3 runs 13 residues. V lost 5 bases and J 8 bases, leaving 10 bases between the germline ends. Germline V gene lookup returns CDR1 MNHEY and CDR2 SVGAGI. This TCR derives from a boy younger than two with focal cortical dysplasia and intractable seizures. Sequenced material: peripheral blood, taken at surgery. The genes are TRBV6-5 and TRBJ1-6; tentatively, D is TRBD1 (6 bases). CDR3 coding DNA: TGTGCCAGCAGTACCAGACAGGATTCACCCCTCCACTTT. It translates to CASSTRQDSPLHF.